One and the same sample provided the 24 T cell receptor beta chains below, sequenced in a study of shared clonotypes between healthy human individuals. Assay used: immunoSEQ multiplex PCR; TCRdb lists only in-frame clones, some missing. The table lists approximately 180,000 clones, 80% to 95% of them singletons. The specimen sequenced was naive CD4+ T cells sorted from blood. The subset denotes: CD45RA+ positively selected. Receptors originate from a woman between 25 and 40 years old in good health.

The chain uses TRBV29-1 and TRBJ1-1, with D unresolved. The germline gives CDR1 SQVTM, CDR2 ANQGSEA. V was cut by 4 bases and J by 7 bases, with 7 bases left in between. The CDR3 consists of 10 residues. CDR3 sequence reads: CSVGEHEAFF. The DNA for the CDR3 is TGCAGCGTTGGAGAACATGAAGCTTTCTTT.

This chain uses TRBV11-1 with TRBJ1-2; TRBD1 agrees at 7 bases. The CDR3 is 13 residues long. V trimming: 0 bases; J trimming: 7 bases; junction bases outside the gene matches: 2. Germline lookup yields CDR1 SGHAT and CDR2 FQDESV (reference sequence). CDR3 in amino acids: CASSLAQGSGYTF. The CDR3 nucleotides are TGTGCCAGCAGCTTAGCACAGGGGTCTGGCTACACCTTC.

Turning to this clone: The junction and the germline gene differ at one end; a read error may be behind it. The chain joins TRBV30 to TRBJ2-5; TRBD1 might be the D (5 bases). CDR3 length: 11 amino acids. Germline assignment: CDR1 GTSNPN and CDR2 SVGIG (reference sequence). CDR3 region: CAWSVWRQQDF. As DNA, the CDR3 is TGTGCCTGGAGTGTATGGAGACAACAGGACTTC.

The J gene is TRBJ2-7, the V gene TRBV4-1; 7 bases are shared with TRBD1. The CDR3 has 16 amino acids. Per germline, CDR1 MGHRA and CDR2 YSYEKL. J was trimmed by 3 bases and V by 3 bases; bases with no gene match: 11. The CDR3 sequence is CASSQETGKIGYEQYF. CDR3 coding DNA: TGCGCCAGCAGCCAGGAGACAGGGAAGATTGGCTACGAGCAGTACTTC.

This chain connects TRBV10-3 to TRBJ2-7; 8 nucleotides match TRBD2. The germline V gene has CDR1 ENHRY and CDR2 SYGVKD. With V trimmed by 8 bases and J by 6 bases, 9 bases remained unmatched. This CDR3 contains 13 residues. The DNA of the CDR3 is TGTGCCATCTCACAGCGGGAGACGGGCGAGCAGTACTTC. Its translation is CAISQRETGEQYF.

V is TRBV28 and J is TRBJ1-1; D not certain. Germline values: CDR1 MDHEN, CDR2 SYDVKM. V was pared by 1 base and J by 1 base, with 7 bases between. The CDR3 is 14 amino acids. CDR3 nucleotide sequence: TGTGCCAGCAGTTTATCTTCAGGGAACACTGAAGCTTTCTTT. Residues: CASSLSSGNTEAFF.

This clone was seen only once. This chain joins TRBV7-6 and TRBJ2-7; D might be TRBD1 or TRBD2, each matching 5 bases. V was pared by 5 bases and J by 1 base, with 21 bases between. This CDR3 contains 17 residues. Per the germline V gene, CDR1 is SGHVS and CDR2 is FNYEAQ. This chain's CDR3 is CASSNSRRDPKSYEQYF. In nucleotides, the CDR3 is TGTGCCAGCAGCAACTCCCGTAGGGACCCGAAGTCCTACGAGCAGTACTTC.

This clone was picked up one time. The rearrangement joins TRBV4-1 to TRBJ2-4, with TRBD2 identical over 10 bases. The CDR3 runs to 18 residues. Germline V gene sequence: CDR1 MGHRA, CDR2 YSYEKL. V dropped 1 base and J dropped 6; count of bases not matched to a gene: 12. The CDR3 sequence is CASSQGLASGRGRNIQYF. For the CDR3, the DNA is TGCGCCAGCAGCCAAGGGCTGGCTAGCGGGAGAGGGAGAAACATTCAGTACTTC.

This chain connects TRBV2 to TRBJ2-2; a weak D match, TRBD1 (7 bases). The CDR3 extends over 14 amino acids. V shed 8 bases and J shed 3 bases, with 13 bases lying between them. Germline lookup yields CDR1 SNHLY and CDR2 FYNNEI. The CDR3 is CASRGTVYTGELFF. DNA for the CDR3: TGTGCCAGCCGGGGGACAGTTTACACCGGGGAGCTGTTTTTT.

This chain joins TRBV6-1 and TRBJ2-7; TRBD1 aligns across 11 bases. V shed 3 bases and J 8 bases; nucleotides not matched to a gene: 6. From germline, CDR1 is MNHNS and CDR2 SASEGT. The CDR3 is 14 amino acids. The CDR3 DNA follows: TGTGCCAGCAGTGATCCCGGGACAGGGGGAAAGCAGTACTTC. Amino acid sequence: CASSDPGTGGKQYF.

This chain connects TRBV2 to TRBJ2-4, with 7 nucleotides matching TRBD1. This CDR3 spans 15 amino acids. Germline loops: CDR1 SNHLY, CDR2 FYNNEI. After removal of 4 bases from V and 6 bases from J, the junction contained 9 bases not matched to a gene. The chain's CDR3 is CASSGEQGWGNIQYF. The CDR3 DNA reads TGTGCCAGCAGTGGGGAACAGGGGTGGGGAAACATTCAGTACTTC.

V is TRBV6-1 and J is TRBJ1-6; 7 bases fit TRBD1. V gave up 1 base and J gave up 5 bases; unmatched junction bases: 2. The CDR3 consists of 15 residues. Per germline, CDR1 MNHNS and CDR2 SASEGT. The CDR3 reads CASSEGTGDNSPLHF. In DNA form, the CDR3 reads TGTGCCAGCAGTGAAGGGACAGGTGATAATTCACCCCTCCACTTT.

The chain carries TRBV7-2 and TRBJ1-2, with D tentatively TRBD1 (6 bases). This CDR3 has 13 residues. The V gene lost 5 bases and the J gene lost 8 bases, with 15 bases spanning the gap. The germline CDR1 and CDR2 sequences are SGHTA and FQGNSA. The CDR3 DNA is TGTGCCAGCAGCCCAAGAACAGGGCAGGGCTACACCTTC. Encoded protein: CASSPRTGQGYTF.

J is TRBJ2-2 and V is TRBV6-1; TRBD2 matches at 10 bases. The CDR3 extends over 17 amino acids. Per germline, CDR1 MNHNS and CDR2 SASEGT. V trimming: 1 base; J trimming: 5 bases; junction bases outside the gene matches: 7. The CDR3 protein is CASSEGSLAGVTGELFF. In DNA form, the CDR3 reads TGTGCCAGCAGTGAAGGTTCGCTAGCGGGAGTTACCGGGGAGCTGTTTTTT.

Turning to this clone: The sample holds other DNA sequences that translate to the same CDR3. The V gene is TRBV28, the J gene TRBJ2-1, with D possibly matching TRBD2 (5 bases). The CDR3 has 13 amino acids. Germline CDR1 and CDR2: MDHEN and SYDVKM. With 5 bases removed from V and 4 bases from J, the gap between germline ends came to 9 bases. The chain's CDR3 is CASSPGGYNEQFF. CDR3 DNA sequence: TGTGCCAGCAGTCCGGGCGGGTACAATGAGCAGTTCTTC. The full variable domain, in which reference TRBV28 and TRBJ2-1 provide the parts outside the CDR3, is DVKVTQSSRYLVKRTGEKVFLECVQDMDHENMFWYRQDPGLGLRLIYFSYDVKMKEKGDIPEGYSVSREKKERFSLILESASTNQTSMYLCASSPGGYNEQFFGPGTRLTVL.

The chain has TRBV7-8 and TRBJ1-5; perhaps TRBD1 as D (5 bases). The germline gives CDR1 SGHVS, CDR2 FQNEAQ. V lost 2 bases and J lost 2, with 10 bases in between. CDR3 length equals 15 residues. CDR3 DNA sequence: TGTGCCAGCAGCTTAAGGGACTTTGGCAATCAGCCCCAGCATTTT. Residues: CASSLRDFGNQPQHF. Complete variable domain (other parts from reference TRBV7-8 and TRBJ1-5): GAGVSQSPRYKVAKRGQDVALRCDPISGHVSLFWYQQALGQGPEFLTYFQNEAQLDKSGLPSDRFFAERPEGSVSTLKIQRTQQEDSAVYLCASSLRDFGNQPQHFGDGTRLSIL.

This clone was detected only a few times. The J gene is TRBJ2-7, the V gene TRBV27, with a weak D call TRBD1 (5 bases). Trimming left V 6 bases short and J 2 bases short, with 14 bases between. Germline V gene lookup returns CDR1 MNHEY and CDR2 SMNVEV (reference sequence). This CDR3 spans 14 amino acids. CDR3 region: CASSRKDTAYEQYF. In DNA form, the CDR3 reads TGTGCCAGCAGCCGAAAGGACACCGCCTACGAGCAGTACTTC.

The chain combines TRBV13 with TRBJ1-3; D is uncertain. V shed 5 bases and J shed 2 bases, with 13 bases lying between them. CDR1 is PRHDT, CDR2 FYEKMQ, per germline (reference sequence). This CDR3 region has 15 residues. In DNA form, the CDR3 reads TGTGCCAGCAGCCCCCTTGGAGGTGCTGGAAACACCATATATTTT. Its protein is CASSPLGGAGNTIYF.

V gene TRBV5-1 combines with J gene TRBJ2-2; 9 bases match TRBD1. The CDR3 contains 14 residues. Unmatched junction bases numbered 7, after V lost 8 bases and J lost 5 bases. The germline V gene encodes CDR1 SGHRS and CDR2 YFSETQ. In DNA form, the CDR3 reads TGCGCCAGTTCCGGGACAGGGCAAACCGGGGAGCTGTTTTTT. This codes for CASSGTGQTGELFF.

The rearrangement uses TRBV28 and TRBJ1-6; 9 bases line up with TRBD1. J gave up 2 bases and V 1 base, and 9 bases lay outside the gene matches. The CDR3 sequence is 19 residues long. Germline CDR1 and CDR2: MDHEN and SYDVKM. CDR3 in amino acids: CASSLFFPGQGPYNSPLHF. The CDR3 region has the DNA TGTGCCAGCAGTTTATTCTTTCCGGGACAGGGCCCCTATAATTCACCCCTCCACTTT.

The rearrangement joins TRBV19 to TRBJ2-4; 11 bases are shared with TRBD1. From germline, CDR1 is LNHDA and CDR2 SQIVND (reference sequence). The ends lost 7 bases at V and 8 bases at J; junction bases unmatched: 4. The CDR3 length is 13 residues. The CDR3 loop is CASTRDRGDIQYF. DNA for the CDR3: TGTGCCAGTACAAGGGACAGGGGGGACATTCAGTACTTC.

This chain links TRBV5-1 with TRBJ2-7; a weak D match, TRBD1 (5 bases). This CDR3 region has 14 residues. The germline gives CDR1 SGHRS, CDR2 YFSETQ. V was trimmed by 1 base and J by 3 bases, leaving 11 bases between them. DNA for the CDR3: TGCGCCAGCAGCTTGATGACAGAGAACTACGAGCAGTACTTC. This encodes CASSLMTENYEQYF.

The chain is built from TRBV28 and TRBJ2-3, with D unresolved. The V and J ends lost 3 bases and 4 bases respectively, with 5 bases between them. The CDR3 is 12 residues long. Germline CDR1 reads MDHEN; CDR2 reads SYDVKM. The CDR3 sequence: CASSFPADTQYF. The CDR3 nucleotides are TGTGCCAGCAGTTTTCCCGCAGATACGCAGTATTTT.

The chain recombines TRBV11-2 with TRBJ2-1; D not resolved. The V gene's germline CDR1 is SGHAT and CDR2 FQNNGV. The CDR3 length is 14 residues. V was cut by 0 bases and J by 4 bases, with 7 bases left in between. Here the CDR3 reads CASSLDGNYNEQFF. CDR3 DNA sequence: TGTGCCAGCAGCTTAGACGGCAATTACAATGAGCAGTTCTTC.